The 11 T cell receptor beta chains in this list originate from one sample, sequenced in a study of blood T cell repertoires in COVID-19. Measured with immunoSEQ multiplex PCR; TCRdb has only the in-frame clones, and not every one. The table records fewer than 250,000 clones, approximately 84% of them present only once. Sequencing was done on a sample of peripheral blood. The receptor source for this set is a woman in her 70s with active or convalescent COVID-19.

V usage is TRBV5-1 and J usage is TRBJ1-2; 8 bases map to TRBD1. The CDR3 totals 19 residues. Germline assignment: CDR1 SGHRS and CDR2 YFSETQ. The junction had 21 bases not matched to a gene; V was cut back by 4 bases and J by 4 bases. The chain's CDR3 is CASSVARGTGQGRFYGYTF. CDR3 in DNA: TGCGCCAGCAGCGTCGCCCGAGGGACAGGACAGGGTCGATTCTATGGCTACACCTTC.

The J gene is TRBJ2-5, the V gene TRBV24-1; D might be TRBD1 (6 bases). V lost 3 bases and J 3 bases, leaving 16 bases between the germline ends. The CDR3 runs to 16 residues. CDR1 and CDR2 from the germline V gene are KGHDR and SFDVKD. The CDR3 nucleotides are TGTGCCACCAGTGATCAACCGATGGACAGAAAAGAGACCCAGTACTTC. It translates to CATSDQPMDRKETQYF.

This clone has a handful of counts. The CDR3 sequence: CASSLSGTGGSPLHF. As DNA, the CDR3 is TGTGCCAGCAGCCTAAGTGGAACAGGGGGCTCACCCCTCCACTTT. This chain uses TRBV7-8 with TRBJ1-6; TRBD1 matches 9 bases. CDR3 length: 15 amino acids. The germline V gene encodes CDR1 SGHVS and CDR2 FQNEAQ. V shed 5 bases and J 10 bases; nucleotides not matched to a gene: 9.

This clone was seen a few times. The V and J genes are TRBV6-2 or TRBV6-3 and TRBJ2-1, with a possible D match to TRBD2 (6 bases). The CDR3 is made up of 15 amino acids. V lost 2 bases and J lost 7, with 15 bases in between. CDR1 is MNHEY, CDR2 SVGEGT, per germline. In DNA form, the CDR3 reads TGTGCCAGCAGTTACAGAAAGGGACTGAAAAATGAGCAGTTCTTC. Protein product: CASSYRKGLKNEQFF.

The rearrangement joins TRBV19 to TRBJ1-1, with D uncertain. The CDR3 has 13 amino acids. Trimming cost V 6 bases and J 1 base, with 9 bases left between them. The germline CDR1 and CDR2 sequences are LNHDA and SQIVND (reference sequence). As DNA, the CDR3 is TGTGCCAGTAGGAACTATAGGAACACTGAAGCTTTCTTT. Translating it yields CASRNYRNTEAFF.

This rearrangement joins TRBV7-9 to TRBJ2-7, with 7 bases matching TRBD1. V was clipped by 4 bases and J by 7 bases; unmatched bases: 16. Germline V CDR1 and CDR2: SEHNR, FQNEAQ (reference sequence). The CDR3 is 16 residues long. The CDR3 sequence is CASSSPTGVAVWEQYF. In nucleotides, the CDR3 is TGTGCCAGCAGCTCCCCAACAGGGGTGGCCGTTTGGGAGCAGTACTTC.

This clone was observed a single time. The junction departs from germline at one end; a sequencing error may be responsible. This chain links TRBV6-6 with TRBJ2-5, with 8 bases fitting TRBD2. CDR3 length: 11 amino acids. CDR1 MNHNY and CDR2 SVGAGI come from the germline V gene (reference sequence). CDR3 coding DNA: TGTGCCAGCAGTTCCCCGGGAGGGGTAGACTTC. Its protein product is CASSSPGGVDF.

CDR3 sequence reads: CASSLGLAGGSEQFF. CDR3 bases: TGCGCCAGCAGCTTGGGACTAGCGGGAGGATCTGAGCAGTTCTTC. J is TRBJ2-1 and V is TRBV5-1, with TRBD2 identical over 13 bases. With 0 bases clipped from V and 9 bases from J, the junction kept 3 bases outside the gene matches. The CDR3 is 15 residues long. CDR1 and CDR2 from the germline V gene are SGHRS and YFSETQ. The full variable domain, with the rest looked up from reference TRBV5-1 and TRBJ2-1, is KAGVTQTPRYLIKTRGQQVTLSCSPISGHRSVSWYQQTPGQGLQFLFEYFSETQRNKGNFPGRFSGRQFSNSRSEMNVSTLELGDSALYLCASSLGLAGGSEQFFGPGTRLTVL.

This chain uses TRBV30 with TRBJ2-1; 9 bases agree with TRBD2. With 0 bases clipped from V and 6 bases from J, the junction kept 6 bases outside the gene matches. This CDR3 comprises 15 residues. Germline values: CDR1 GTSNPN, CDR2 SVGIG (reference sequence). As DNA, the CDR3 is TGTGCCTGGAGTGTACGGGTAGCGGGAGCCAATGAGCAGTTCTTC. Translation: CAWSVRVAGANEQFF.

This clone was seen only once. V gene TRBV6-2 or TRBV6-3 combines with J gene TRBJ2-7, with 8 bases identical to TRBD1. The CDR3 extends over 15 amino acids. V lost 2 bases and J lost 5; bases outside the gene matches: 8. Germline CDR1 reads MNHEY; CDR2 reads SVGEGT. The CDR3 sequence is CASSYPDLTGDEQYF. CDR3 nucleotide sequence: TGTGCCAGCAGTTACCCCGACCTGACAGGGGACGAGCAGTACTTC.

The chain links TRBV5-3 to TRBJ1-5, with 12 bases that match TRBD1. TRBV5-3 counts as an open reading frame of uncertain function. The CDR3 spans 19 residues. J lost 1 base, V lost 1 base, and 9 bases had no gene match. This CDR3 is CARSLWGRDRGRSNQPQHF. CDR3 DNA sequence: TGTGCCAGAAGCTTGTGGGGTCGGGACAGGGGGCGCAGCAATCAGCCCCAGCATTTT.